Included here is one T cell receptor beta chain sequence, with context. Its antigen is not identified. This CDR3 comprises 14 residues. The germline CDR1 and CDR2 sequences are SGHVS and FNYEAQ. Between the trimmed V and J ends, which lost 5 bases and 2 bases, there was a span of 13 bases. This entry comes from a study of shared clonotypes between healthy human individuals. Study findings and constraints: Inspection by rarefaction showed sorted-subset sequencing to be incomplete despite large depth. Researchers sampled blood only, noting tissue repertoires likely differ. Limited genetic and exposure-history diversity came from having few donors.

Genomic DNA belonging to each subset was distributed in equal measure over several immunoSEQ plates. Only in-frame clones appear in the TCRdb table, and some are missing; sequencing was by immunoSEQ multiplex PCR. The top ten hold roughly 0.56% of the sample, which has about 1.1 million clones, about 80% seen once. This receptor was taken from a young man in good health. Some clones in this sample may be carry-over from other donors' samples. Sequenced material: memory CD4+ T cells from PBMCs. The subset is: CD45RA-negative fraction. V is TRBV7-6 and J is TRBJ2-7; possibly TRBD2 for D (5 bases). CDR3 region: CASSLGLDAYEQYF. The CDR3 region has the DNA TGTGCCAGCAGCCTAGGACTTGATGCCTACGAGCAGTACTTC.